The present entry profiles one TCR beta chain with its context. The antigen remains unidentified. Germline assignment: CDR1 SGHRS and CDR2 YFSETQ. The V end lost 2 bases, the J end lost 0 bases, and 7 bases lay between the germline ends. This CDR3 spans 14 amino acids. TCRdb re-analysed the 5' RACE reads in MiXCR, keeping a single row per CDR3 protein. The sample records 400,000 to 450,000 distinct CDR3 sequences, around 20% being singletons. The data belong to a study of T cells after yellow fever vaccination. Study-level points and caveats: In FACS-sorted repertoires, abundant clonotypes from the bulk population could appear as contaminants. Some clonotypes were seen in both the CD4 and the CD8 compartments. These made up a small share and likely arose from convergent recombination.

Specimen: PBMCs, collected before the yellow fever booster vaccination. The chain uses TRBV5-1 and TRBJ2-3; D remains ambiguous. The receptor's source is a man aged 18 to 30 who received the YFV17D yellow fever vaccine. Written as DNA, the CDR3 is TGCGCCAGCAGCTTTGGGGAAAGCACAGATACGCAGTATTTT. Protein product: CASSFGESTDTQYF.